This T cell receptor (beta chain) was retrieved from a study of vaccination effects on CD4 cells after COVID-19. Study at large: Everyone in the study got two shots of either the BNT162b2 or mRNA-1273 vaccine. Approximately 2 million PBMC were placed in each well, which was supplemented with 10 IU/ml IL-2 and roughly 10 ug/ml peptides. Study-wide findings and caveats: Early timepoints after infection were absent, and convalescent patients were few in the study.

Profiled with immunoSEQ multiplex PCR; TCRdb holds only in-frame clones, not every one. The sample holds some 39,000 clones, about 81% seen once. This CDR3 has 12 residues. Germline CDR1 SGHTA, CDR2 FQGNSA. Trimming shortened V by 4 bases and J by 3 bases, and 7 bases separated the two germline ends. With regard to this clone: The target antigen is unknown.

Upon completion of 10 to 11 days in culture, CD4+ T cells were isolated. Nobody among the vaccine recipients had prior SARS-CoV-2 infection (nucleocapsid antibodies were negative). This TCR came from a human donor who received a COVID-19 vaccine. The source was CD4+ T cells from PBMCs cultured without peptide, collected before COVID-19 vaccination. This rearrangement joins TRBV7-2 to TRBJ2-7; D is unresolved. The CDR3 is CASSYDGYEQYV. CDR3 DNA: TGTGCCAGCAGCTACGACGGCTACGAGCAGTACGTC.